This section outlines one TCR beta chain sequence together with its context. This entry is derived from a study of CD8 T cells in Susac syndrome. Random hexamers primed reverse transcription of roughly 0.5 to 1 ug RNA. A multiplex approach, immunoSEQ multiplex PCR, amplified TCR beta CDR3 across 54 Vbeta and 13 Jbeta. TCRdb passed the immunoSEQ multiplex PCR reads through MiXCR, listing each CDR3 protein once. The data show 150,000 to 200,000 distinct CDR3 sequences, with 93% seen just once and 0.12% to 0.15% held by the top ten. The sequence derives from a human donor in good health. The sample was CD4+ T cells from PBMCs.

The CDR3 DNA sequence: TGTGCCAGCAGTCGGGTAGCGGGGGTAGATACGCAGTATTTT. It translates to CASSRVAGVDTQYF. This rearrangement joins TRBV28 to TRBJ2-3; 9 bases map to TRBD2. Losses at the gene ends were 5 bases for V and 5 bases for J; bases not matched to a gene: 5. Germline lookup yields CDR1 MDHEN and CDR2 SYDVKM. This CDR3 is 14 amino acids long.